Following are 18 T cell receptor beta chains from one sample sequenced in a study of shared clonotypes between healthy human individuals. Data came from immunoSEQ multiplex PCR; TCRdb stores just in-frame clones and leaves some out. The data hold about 640,000 clones, with around 72% observed a single time. Sequencing was performed on memory CD4+ T cells sorted from blood. The subset is: CD45RA-negative fraction. The receptors originated from a woman in her 30s in good health.

This clone has just one count. The chain recombines TRBV28 with TRBJ1-4; no clear D gene. V lost 2 bases and J lost 0, with 4 bases in between. The CDR3 has 14 amino acids. Germline V gives CDR1 MDHEN, CDR2 SYDVKM. CDR3 bases: TGTGCCAGCAGTTTAAGGTCAACTAATGAAAAACTGTTTTTT. This codes for CASSLRSTNEKLFF. The variable domain in full, with the rest retrieved from reference TRBV28 and TRBJ1-4, is DVKVTQSSRYLVKRTGEKVFLECVQDMDHENMFWYRQDPGLGLRLIYFSYDVKMKEKGDIPEGYSVSREKKERFSLILESASTNQTSMYLCASSLRSTNEKLFFGSGTQLSVL.

The chain combines TRBV10-3 with TRBJ2-7, with 8 positions matching TRBD2. The CDR3 is 13 residues long. Germline CDR1 reads ENHRY; CDR2 reads SYGVKD. Trimming took 10 bases from V and 0 from J; bases not matched to a gene: 5. CDR3 DNA sequence: TGTGCCACGGGGGGGGTAAACTCCTACGAGCAGTACTTC. Its translation is CATGGVNSYEQYF.

The chain joins TRBV29-1 to TRBJ2-7, with 10 bases that match TRBD2. The trim removed 7 bases at V and 5 bases at J, leaving 17 bases unmatched. The CDR3 totals 16 residues. Per the germline V gene, CDR1 is SQVTM and CDR2 is ANQGSEA. CDR3: CSAGGPSGRGRDEQYF. The CDR3 nucleotides are TGCAGCGCCGGGGGCCCCAGCGGGAGGGGTAGGGACGAGCAGTACTTC.

A few counts support this clone. The chain is built from TRBV2 and TRBJ2-5, with D hard to call. Trimming took off 2 bases at V and 0 bases at J, with 7 bases between the two ends. This CDR3 has 14 amino acids. The germline gives CDR1 SNHLY, CDR2 FYNNEI. CDR3 sequence reads: CASSENRNQETQYF. CDR3 coding DNA: TGTGCCAGCAGTGAAAACCGGAACCAAGAGACCCAGTACTTC.

The rearrangement uses TRBV18 and TRBJ2-7; TRBD1 matches at 7 bases. CDR3 length: 15 residues. Germline CDR1 and CDR2: KGHSH and LQKENI. Trimming cost V 1 base and J 3 bases; bases outside gene matches: 6. The CDR3: CASSPRQGQNYEQYF. Here the CDR3 DNA reads TGTGCCAGCTCACCACGACAGGGACAAAACTACGAGCAGTACTTC.

This clone was observed a few times. Within the sample, other DNA sequences also encode this same CDR3. J is TRBJ2-7 and V is TRBV6-5, with no clear D. Trimming took 0 bases from V and 1 from J, leaving 7 bases between them. Germline V lookup: CDR1 MNHEY, CDR2 SVGAGI. The length of the CDR3 is 14 residues. Here the CDR3 reads CASSYSTVSYEQYF. The CDR3 bases are TGTGCCAGCAGTTACTCAACCGTGTCCTACGAGCAGTACTTC.

J is TRBJ2-2 and V is TRBV6-4, with 9 bases matching TRBD2. CDR1 is MRHNA, CDR2 SNTAGT, per germline. J gave up 5 bases and V 6 bases, and 4 bases lay outside the gene matches. The CDR3 length is 14 residues. This chain's CDR3 is CASRLSGRTGELFF. The CDR3 region has the DNA TGTGCCAGCAGACTTAGCGGGAGAACCGGGGAGCTGTTTTTT.

This chain uses TRBV7-9 with TRBJ1-1; D unresolved. Looked up from germline, CDR1 is SEHNR and CDR2 is FQNEAQ (reference sequence). The V and J ends lost 6 bases and 3 bases respectively, with 11 bases between them. The CDR3 runs to 13 residues. CDR3 sequence (DNA): TGTGCCAGCAGAACCCAAGGAGACACTGAAGCTTTCTTT. Amino acids: CASRTQGDTEAFF.

J is TRBJ1-2 and V is TRBV2; D is undetermined. V gave up 2 bases and J gave up 7 bases, with 17 bases separating them. CDR3 length: 15 amino acids. Per germline, CDR1 SNHLY and CDR2 FYNNEI. The CDR3 DNA sequence: TGTGCCAGCAGTGAAAGTGGCCGAACAACGGGTGGCTACACCTTC. Encoded protein: CASSESGRTTGGYTF.

The chain recombines TRBV25-1 with TRBJ2-6, with D unclear. Germline V gene sequence: CDR1 MGHDK, CDR2 SYGVNS. The CDR3 covers 14 residues. Trimming took 6 bases from V and 3 from J, leaving 9 bases between them. This CDR3 reads CASRLSGGANVLTF. In nucleotides, the CDR3 is TGTGCCAGCAGACTATCCGGTGGGGCCAACGTCCTGACTTTC.

This clone was observed a few times. The chain carries TRBV6-6 and TRBJ2-7; 8 nucleotides line up with TRBD2. V lost 6 bases to trimming and J lost 2 bases; unmatched junction nucleotides: 12. Germline lookup yields CDR1 MNHNY and CDR2 SVGAGI (reference sequence). This CDR3 contains 16 residues. The CDR3 nucleotides read TGTGCCAGCAGCCCAATGCCAGCGGGAGACCCCTACGAGCAGTACTTC. It codes for CASSPMPAGDPYEQYF.

This chain connects TRBV7-8 to TRBJ1-5; D is uncertain. Germline V CDR1 and CDR2: SGHVS, FQNEAQ. The CDR3 is made up of 14 amino acids. Trimming left V 5 bases short and J 4 bases short, with 12 bases between. The CDR3 sequence is CASSISGGNQPQHF. CDR3 nucleotide sequence: TGTGCCAGCAGCATAAGTGGCGGGAATCAGCCCCAGCATTTT.

The chain employs TRBV25-1 and TRBJ1-1; D is unclear. The V and J ends lost 4 bases and 5 bases respectively, with 8 bases between them. CDR3 length equals 12 residues. Per germline, CDR1 MGHDK and CDR2 SYGVNS. The CDR3 DNA is TGTGCCAGCAGTGCGCCGGGTACTGAAGCTTTCTTT. The encoded protein is CASSAPGTEAFF.

The genes are TRBV29-1 and TRBJ2-7, with 9 bases lining up with TRBD2. V lost 7 bases and J lost 3; bases outside the gene matches: 7. The CDR3 has 13 residues. The germline V gene encodes CDR1 SQVTM and CDR2 ANQGSEA. The CDR3 region has the DNA TGCAGCGCCAGGGCTAGCGGGAACTACGAGCAGTACTTC. Translating it yields CSARASGNYEQYF.

In DNA, the CDR3 is TGTGCCAGCAGCCCTGGACTCTTCTCTGGAAACACCATATATTTT. Amino acids: CASSPGLFSGNTIYF. The gene calls are TRBV28 and TRBJ1-3; D call uncertain. The germline V gene encodes CDR1 MDHEN and CDR2 SYDVKM. The length of the CDR3 is 15 residues. V lost 6 bases and J 0 bases, leaving 12 bases between the germline ends.

The chain recombines TRBV28 with TRBJ2-3; 10 bases line up with TRBD1. This CDR3 has 15 residues. V lost 3 bases and J lost 2; bases outside the gene matches: 2. Germline assignment: CDR1 MDHEN and CDR2 SYDVKM. This CDR3 is CASSFGTGVTDTQYF. The CDR3 region has the DNA TGTGCCAGCAGTTTCGGGACAGGGGTCACAGATACGCAGTATTTT.

The V and J genes are TRBV18 and TRBJ2-7, with D maybe TRBD2 (6 bases). The germline CDR1 and CDR2 sequences are KGHSH and LQKENI. V was trimmed by 4 bases and J by 7 bases, leaving 11 bases between them. The CDR3 is 12 residues long. CDR3 loop: CASSQEGGEQYF. The CDR3 DNA reads as TGTGCCAGCTCACAAGAAGGAGGGGAGCAGTACTTC.

V usage is TRBV5-1 and J usage is TRBJ2-7, with 7 positions matching TRBD1. There are 13 residues in the CDR3. Trimming at V came to 5 bases and at J to 4 bases, leaving 6 bases not matched to a gene. CDR1 and CDR2 from the germline V gene are SGHRS and YFSETQ. CDR3 DNA: TGCGCCAGCAGGGACGTACAGGGGTACGAGCAGTACTTC. Its protein product is CASRDVQGYEQYF.